Listed here are 30 T cell receptor beta chains from one sample, sequenced in a study of human T cells and chemical hapten exposure. Time point noted: pre-sensitization, week 0. The treatment here: therapeutic diphenylcyclopropenone sensitization with weekly scalp DPC. TCRdb re-derived calls from the RACE reads in MiXCR, one entry per CDR3 protein. This sample has roughly 260,000 distinct CDR3 sequences, with 7% to 10% found just once. The sample consisted of whole blood, taken in connection with sensitization to the hapten diphenylcyclopropenone (DPC). Receptors originate from a woman in her forties with alopecia areata. Some clones in this sample may be carry-over from other donors' samples.

CDR3 DNA: TGTGCCAGCAGTTTAAATGCGCCCTGGCGAGATACGCAGTATTTT. Its protein is CASSLNAPWRDTQYF. The chain joins TRBV27 to TRBJ2-3; D ambiguous. V was cut by 2 bases and J by 5 bases, with 14 bases left in between. This CDR3 is 15 amino acids long. Germline V lookup: CDR1 MNHEY, CDR2 SMNVEV (reference sequence).

This clonotype was counted a few times. The chain combines TRBV12-3 or TRBV12-4 with TRBJ2-5, with a weak D call TRBD1 (6 bases). Trimming removed 3 bases from V and 2 bases from J, with 13 bases in between. The CDR3 spans 15 residues. CDR3 nucleotide sequence: TGTGCCAGCAGTTTTGGGGGCTGGGGACAAGAGACCCAGTACTTC. It translates to CASSFGGWGQETQYF.

This clonotype was seen only a few times. The chain couples TRBV5-1 to TRBJ2-3; D is unclear. The ends were cut back, 3 bases at V and 1 base at J, with 9 bases in the middle. CDR1 and CDR2 (germline): SGHRS, YFSETQ. The CDR3 spans 14 residues. The CDR3 loop is CASSSGLGTDTQYF. CDR3 nucleotides: TGCGCCAGCAGCTCAGGTCTCGGCACAGATACGCAGTATTTT.

CDR3 loop: CASSVELGNTGELFF. The CDR3 nucleotides are TGTGCCAGCAGCGTAGAACTAGGTAACACCGGGGAGCTGTTTTTT. The rearrangement links TRBV9 to TRBJ2-2, with a weak D call TRBD2 (5 bases). This CDR3 contains 15 residues. The V end lost 0 bases, the J end lost 2 bases, and 8 bases lay between the germline ends. Germline CDR1 is SGDLS and CDR2 is YYNGEE. Using reference TRBV9 and TRBJ2-2 for the parts outside the CDR3, the full variable domain is DSGVTQTPKHLITATGQRVTLRCSPRSGDLSVYWYQQSLDQGLQFLIQYYNGEERAKGNILERFSAQQFPDLHSELNLSSLELGDSALYFCASSVELGNTGELFFGEGSRLTVL.

This clonotype was seen a handful of times. This chain links TRBV7-9 with TRBJ2-3; the D call may be TRBD1 or TRBD2 (6 bases each). The germline gives CDR1 SEHNR, CDR2 FQNEAQ (reference sequence). The V end lost 5 bases, the J end lost 0 bases, and 15 bases lay between the germline ends. This CDR3 contains 16 residues. Written as DNA, the CDR3 is TGTGCCAGCAGCCGACGAGGGGGACTGAGCACAGATACGCAGTATTTT. Amino acid sequence: CASSRRGGLSTDTQYF.

This clonotype occurred a few times. V and J are TRBV29-1 and TRBJ2-2; D is ambiguous. V lost 3 bases to trimming and J lost 0 bases, with 14 bases between them. The CDR3 is 16 amino acids. CDR1 is SQVTM and CDR2 is ANQGSEA in the germline V gene. CDR3 in amino acids: CSVEAPGLTNTGELFF. The CDR3, as DNA: TGCAGCGTTGAGGCCCCCGGGTTGACGAACACCGGGGAGCTGTTTTTT.

The CDR3 loop reads CATRTGLGYTF. In DNA, the CDR3 is TGTGCCACCAGGACAGGTCTTGGCTACACCTTC. The V gene is TRBV7-2, the J gene TRBJ1-2, with TRBD1 identical over 7 bases. There are 11 residues in the CDR3. From germline, CDR1 is SGHTA and CDR2 FQGNSA. The V and J ends lost 10 bases and 7 bases, in that order; junction bases with no gene match: 6.

This rearrangement joins TRBV7-2 to TRBJ2-3; D may correspond to TRBD1 or TRBD2 (5 bases each). V was pared by 4 bases and J by 4 bases, with 15 bases between. The CDR3 length is 15 residues. Germline V gives CDR1 SGHTA, CDR2 FQGNSA. This CDR3 is CASSSRDAAADTQYF. Written as DNA, the CDR3 is TGTGCCAGCAGCTCCCGGGACGCGGCGGCAGATACGCAGTATTTT.

This clonotype was counted between two and nine times. V gene TRBV4-2 combines with J gene TRBJ2-1, with 10 bases that match TRBD2. CDR3 size: 15 residues. Trimming took 2 bases from V and 9 from J; bases not matched to a gene: 7. CDR1 and CDR2 (germline): LGHNA, YNFKEQ. The CDR3 protein is CASSQLAGDKGEQFF. The CDR3 DNA reads as TGTGCCAGCAGCCAACTAGCGGGAGATAAGGGTGAGCAGTTCTTC.

This rearrangement joins TRBV6-6 to TRBJ2-3, with 9 bases aligning to TRBD2. V was pared by 7 bases and J by 3 bases, with 8 bases of the junction left unmatched. Germline-derived CDR1 and CDR2 are MNHNY and SVGAGI (reference sequence). This CDR3 is built from 15 residues. CDR3 loop: CASTLRTSGTDTQYF. CDR3 DNA: TGTGCCAGCACCCTTCGTACTAGCGGGACAGATACGCAGTATTTT.

The chain employs TRBV27 and TRBJ1-6; D perhaps matches TRBD1 (5 bases). V shed 3 bases and J shed 9 bases, with 9 bases lying between them. Germline V lookup: CDR1 MNHEY, CDR2 SMNVEV (reference sequence). The CDR3 extends over 13 amino acids. The CDR3 DNA is TGTGCCAGCAGTTTCGGGGGGAGTTCACCCCTCCACTTT. Its translation: CASSFGGSSPLHF.

This clonotype was recorded at least ten times. The chain has TRBV20-1 and TRBJ1-4, with D hard to call. V shed 2 bases and J shed 4 bases, with 8 bases lying between them. The germline gives CDR1 DFQATT, CDR2 SNEGSKA (reference sequence). The CDR3 runs 13 residues. CDR3 region: CSARNAINEKLFF. In DNA, the CDR3 is TGCAGTGCTAGAAACGCCATTAATGAAAAACTGTTTTTT.

There are many counts of this clonotype. CDR3 bases: TGTGCCAGCAGCTTAGAGCCAGGCGCGAACACTGAAGCTTTCTTT. It encodes CASSLEPGANTEAFF. The chain has TRBV11-2 and TRBJ1-1; D is ambiguous. Germline CDR1 reads SGHAT; CDR2 reads FQNNGV. The germline V and J ends were trimmed by 0 bases and 1 base, with 9 bases remaining between them. The CDR3 length is 15 residues.

This clonotype was seen only a few times. V is TRBV28 and J is TRBJ1-1; 9 bases match TRBD1. The CDR3 totals 14 residues. Germline V gene lookup returns CDR1 MDHEN and CDR2 SYDVKM. V was pared by 8 bases and J by 11 bases, with 15 bases of the junction left unmatched. The CDR3 DNA follows: TGTGCCAGCGGACCCCAGCCGGGACAGGGAAAGGCTTTCTTT. Translating gives CASGPQPGQGKAFF.

The rearrangement links TRBV28 to TRBJ1-1; no clear D. CDR3 length equals 14 residues. Germline assignment: CDR1 MDHEN and CDR2 SYDVKM. V lost 6 bases and J lost 1, with 12 bases in between. The CDR3 spells CASRPQSSNTEAFF. The CDR3, as DNA: TGTGCCAGCAGACCACAGTCGTCGAACACTGAAGCTTTCTTT. Full variable domain (rest looked up from reference TRBV28 and TRBJ1-1): DVKVTQSSRYLVKRTGEKVFLECVQDMDHENMFWYRQDPGLGLRLIYFSYDVKMKEKGDIPEGYSVSREKKERFSLILESASTNQTSMYLCASRPQSSNTEAFFGQGTRLTVV.

This clonotype was picked up a small number of times. The chain combines TRBV11-3 with TRBJ2-1, with TRBD2 identical over 7 bases. From germline, CDR1 is SGHNT and CDR2 YENEEA. With V trimmed by 4 bases and J by 5 bases, 8 bases remained unmatched. This CDR3 comprises 15 residues. The CDR3 bases are TGTGCCAGCAGCTCGCTCGGACTAGAAAACAATGAGCAGTTCTTC. Its protein is CASSSLGLENNEQFF.

This clonotype was counted at least ten times. This sequence joins TRBV20-1 and TRBJ2-7, with D perhaps TRBD2 (5 bases). This CDR3 comprises 14 residues. V was shortened by 0 bases and J by 3 bases, with 12 bases between the two germline ends. Germline V lookup: CDR1 DFQATT, CDR2 SNEGSKA (reference sequence). The CDR3 protein is CSARDPFRDYEQYF. CDR3 in DNA: TGCAGTGCTAGAGATCCCTTTCGGGACTACGAGCAGTACTTC.

This rearrangement joins TRBV29-1 to TRBJ2-7; no firm D call. The V gene's germline CDR1 is SQVTM and CDR2 ANQGSEA. The CDR3 has 8 amino acids. With 8 bases removed from V and 6 bases from J, the gap between germline ends came to 5 bases. CDR3 bases: TGCAGCCTGGGCGAGCAGTACTTC. Translating gives CSLGEQYF.

This clonotype was detected a few times. The J gene is TRBJ2-2, the V gene TRBV11-2, with 8 bases lining up with TRBD2. Trimming removed 5 bases from V and 5 bases from J; junction bases left unmatched: 7. There are 15 residues in the CDR3. Per the germline V gene, CDR1 is SGHAT and CDR2 is FQNNGV. For the CDR3, the DNA is TGTGCCAGCAGCAGGCGGGAGGATGGAACCGGGGAGCTGTTTTTT. Translated: CASSRREDGTGELFF.

This rearrangement joins TRBV29-1 to TRBJ1-3; D gene unclear. Trimming took 7 bases from V and 4 from J, leaving 8 bases between them. This CDR3 comprises 11 residues. CDR1 is SQVTM, CDR2 ANQGSEA, per germline. CDR3 DNA sequence: TGCAGCGCCCTGATGGGAAACACCATATATTTT. As protein: CSALMGNTIYF.

This clonotype showed up just a few times. The chain links TRBV3-1 to TRBJ1-1, with TRBD1 matching 8 bases. V gave up 4 bases and J gave up 4 bases; unmatched junction bases: 5. Germline V CDR1 and CDR2: LGHDT, YNNKEL (reference sequence). This CDR3 spans 14 amino acids. The CDR3: CASSRGTGGTEAFF. The CDR3 DNA sequence: TGTGCCAGCAGCCGGGGGACAGGCGGCACTGAAGCTTTCTTT.

This clonotype was detected only a few times. The chain couples TRBV6-2 or TRBV6-3 to TRBJ2-3; 7 bases line up with TRBD2. V dropped 2 bases and J dropped 4; count of bases not matched to a gene: 12. Germline V gene lookup returns CDR1 MNHEY and CDR2 SVGEGT. The CDR3 consists of 17 residues. CDR3 sequence: CASSYRGRATVADTQYF. The CDR3 DNA reads TGTGCCAGCAGTTACAGAGGGAGGGCCACCGTTGCAGATACGCAGTATTTT.

In this sample, this clonotype turned up a few times. V and J are TRBV12-3 or TRBV12-4 and TRBJ2-3; the D call may be TRBD1 or TRBD2 (5 bases each). The CDR3 is 16 residues long. Deletions cut 3 bases from V and 1 base from J, with 14 bases between. CDR3 DNA: TGTGCCAGCAGTTTTGGCGCCGGGACGGGCACAGATACGCAGTATTTT. Amino acids: CASSFGAGTGTDTQYF.

With regard to this clonotype: Relative to the germline gene, one junction end is altered; a read error may explain this. This sequence joins TRBV7-3 and TRBJ2-1; 8 bases match TRBD2. The germline V gene has CDR1 SGHTA and CDR2 FQGTGA. This CDR3 is 15 amino acids long. The CDR3 reads CASSLAGGTGNEQIF. In nucleotides, the CDR3 is TGTGCCAGCAGCTTAGCGGGAGGAACGGGCAATGAGCAGATCTTC.

This clonotype was seen a few times. The chain joins TRBV12-3 or TRBV12-4 to TRBJ2-3; D possibly uses TRBD1 or TRBD2 (5 bases each). V was trimmed by 3 bases and J by 4 bases, leaving 17 bases between them. This CDR3 is 16 amino acids long. The CDR3 nucleotides read TGTGCCAGCAGTTTGGGACGGATTTCATCGGCAGATACGCAGTATTTT. Its protein product is CASSLGRISSADTQYF.

This clonotype has at least ten counts. V is TRBV28 and J is TRBJ2-7, with 10 bases aligning to TRBD2. CDR3 length equals 15 residues. V shed 2 bases, J shed 5 bases, and the junction held 6 bases outside the gene matches. The germline gives CDR1 MDHEN, CDR2 SYDVKM. The CDR3 loop reads CASSLGASGSHEQYF. Here the CDR3 DNA reads TGTGCCAGCAGTTTAGGGGCTAGCGGGAGCCACGAGCAGTACTTC. Drawing the rest from reference TRBV28 and TRBJ2-7, the complete variable domain is DVKVTQSSRYLVKRTGEKVFLECVQDMDHENMFWYRQDPGLGLRLIYFSYDVKMKEKGDIPEGYSVSREKKERFSLILESASTNQTSMYLCASSLGASGSHEQYFGPGTRLTVT.

This clonotype was detected ten times or more. J is TRBJ2-6 and V is TRBV12-3 or TRBV12-4; TRBD2 might be the D (5 bases). The CDR3 length is 18 residues. The V end lost 5 bases, the J end lost 0 bases, and 17 bases lay between the germline ends. CDR3 residues: CASSANEGSSSGANVLTF. DNA for the CDR3: TGTGCCAGCAGTGCTAACGAGGGCTCAAGCTCTGGGGCCAACGTCCTGACTTTC.

This clonotype showed up just a few times. The V call is TRBV6-6, the J call TRBJ1-5, with TRBD1 matching over 7 bases. V dropped 5 bases and J dropped 4; count of bases not matched to a gene: 14. Per the germline V gene, CDR1 is MNHNY and CDR2 is SVGAGI (reference sequence). This CDR3 has 17 amino acids. CDR3 nucleotide sequence: TGTGCCAGCAGTGGAGGTGGGACAGTCTTTTCAAATCAGCCCCAGCATTTT. It yields the protein CASSGGGTVFSNQPQHF.

This clonotype showed up many times. The chain is built from TRBV4-3 and TRBJ1-1, with D uncertain. Trimming took 0 bases from V and 7 from J, leaving 21 bases between them. The V gene's germline CDR1 is LGHNA and CDR2 YSLEER. This CDR3 is built from 17 residues. CDR3 bases: TGCGCCAGCAGCCAAGATTGGCCAGGCCTAAAGTATGGTGAAGCTTTCTTT. Protein sequence: CASSQDWPGLKYGEAFF.

This clonotype has more than one count but fewer than ten. The chain carries TRBV4-2 and TRBJ1-4, with 8 nucleotides matching TRBD1. Germline V lookup: CDR1 LGHNA, CDR2 YNFKEQ. This CDR3 has 15 residues. V gave up 0 bases and J gave up 8 bases; unmatched junction bases: 5. The CDR3 DNA sequence: TGTGCCAGCAGCCAAGATGGCGCAGGGGGCGAAAAACTGTTTTTT. Amino acids: CASSQDGAGGEKLFF.